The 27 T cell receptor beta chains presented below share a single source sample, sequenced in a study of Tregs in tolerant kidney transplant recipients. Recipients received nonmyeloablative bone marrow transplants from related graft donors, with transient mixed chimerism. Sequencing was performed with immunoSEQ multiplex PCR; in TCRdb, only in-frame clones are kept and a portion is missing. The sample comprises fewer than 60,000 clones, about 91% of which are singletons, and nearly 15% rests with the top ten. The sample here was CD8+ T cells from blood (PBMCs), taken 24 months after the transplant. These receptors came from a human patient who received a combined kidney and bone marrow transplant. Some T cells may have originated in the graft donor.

The CDR3 sequence is CASSLGASGRETQYF. DNA of the CDR3: TGTGCCAGCAGCTTAGGGGCTAGCGGGAGGGAGACCCAGTACTTC. The chain employs TRBV11-2 and TRBJ2-5, with 11 nucleotides matching TRBD2. Germline V lookup: CDR1 SGHAT, CDR2 FQNNGV. The CDR3 runs to 15 residues. The J segment lost 5 bases and the V segment lost 1 base, leaving 3 bases of the junction unmatched.

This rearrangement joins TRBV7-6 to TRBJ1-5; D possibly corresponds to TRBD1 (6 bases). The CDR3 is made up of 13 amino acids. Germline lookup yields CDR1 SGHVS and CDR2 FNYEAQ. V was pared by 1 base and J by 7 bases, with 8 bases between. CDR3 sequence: CASSLDQGQPQHF. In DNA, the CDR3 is TGTGCCAGCAGCTTAGATCAGGGGCAGCCCCAGCATTTT.

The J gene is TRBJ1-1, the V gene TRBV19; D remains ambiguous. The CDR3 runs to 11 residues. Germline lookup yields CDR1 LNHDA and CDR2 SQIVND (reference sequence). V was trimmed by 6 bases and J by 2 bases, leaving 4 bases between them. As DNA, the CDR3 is TGTGCCAGTAGCCTAAACACTGAAGCTTTCTTT. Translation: CASSLNTEAFF.

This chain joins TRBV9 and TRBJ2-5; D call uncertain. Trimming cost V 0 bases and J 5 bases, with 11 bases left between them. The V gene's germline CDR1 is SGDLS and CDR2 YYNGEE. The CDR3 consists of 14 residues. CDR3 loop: CASSVGWSLETQYF. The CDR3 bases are TGTGCCAGCAGCGTAGGATGGAGTTTGGAGACCCAGTACTTC.

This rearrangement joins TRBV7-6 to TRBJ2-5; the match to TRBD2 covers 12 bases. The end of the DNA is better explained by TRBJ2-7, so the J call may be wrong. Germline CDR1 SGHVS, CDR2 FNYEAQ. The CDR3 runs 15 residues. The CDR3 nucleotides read TGTGCCAGCAGCCAAGGACTAGCGGGAAACTACGAGCAGTACTTC. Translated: CASSQGLAGNYEQYF.

CDR3 amino acids: CASSLVRTSGGAVAQYF. The DNA for the CDR3 is TGTGCCAGCAGCTTAGTCCGGACTAGCGGGGGGGCCGTGGCGCAGTATTTT. The V call is TRBV7-2, the J call TRBJ2-3; TRBD2 matches at 15 bases. The germline V gene has CDR1 SGHTA and CDR2 FQGNSA. The junction had 9 bases not matched to a gene; V was cut back by 1 base and J by 10 bases. The CDR3 covers 17 residues.

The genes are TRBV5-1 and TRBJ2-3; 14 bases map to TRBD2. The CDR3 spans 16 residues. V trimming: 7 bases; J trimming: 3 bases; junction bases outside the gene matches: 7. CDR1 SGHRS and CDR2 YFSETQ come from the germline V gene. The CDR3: CASGTSGRYGTDTQYF. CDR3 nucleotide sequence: TGCGCCAGCGGGACTAGCGGGAGATACGGTACAGATACGCAGTATTTT. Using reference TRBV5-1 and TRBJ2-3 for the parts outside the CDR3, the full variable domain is KAGVTQTPRYLIKTRGQQVTLSCSPISGHRSVSWYQQTPGQGLQFLFEYFSETQRNKGNFPGRFSGRQFSNSRSEMNVSTLELGDSALYLCASGTSGRYGTDTQYFGPGTRLTVL.

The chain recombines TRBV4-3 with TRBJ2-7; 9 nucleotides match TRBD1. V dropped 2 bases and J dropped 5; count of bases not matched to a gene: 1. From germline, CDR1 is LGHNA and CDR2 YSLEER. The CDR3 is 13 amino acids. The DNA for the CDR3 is TGCGCCAGCAGCCAAACAGGGGGCGACGAGCAGTACTTC. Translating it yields CASSQTGGDEQYF.

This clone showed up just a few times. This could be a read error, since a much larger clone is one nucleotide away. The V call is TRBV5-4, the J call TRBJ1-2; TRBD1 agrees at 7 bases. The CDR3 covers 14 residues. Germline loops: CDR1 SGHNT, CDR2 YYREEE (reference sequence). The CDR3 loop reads CASSLDGTDYGYPF. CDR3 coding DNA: TGTGCCAGCAGCTTGGACGGGACAGACTATGGCTACCCCTTC.

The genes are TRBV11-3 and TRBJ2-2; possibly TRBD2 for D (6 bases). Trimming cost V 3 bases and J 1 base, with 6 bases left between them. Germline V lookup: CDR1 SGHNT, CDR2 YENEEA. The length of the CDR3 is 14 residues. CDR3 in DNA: TGTGCCAGCAGCTTTAGCGGGAACACCGGGGAGCTGTTTTTT. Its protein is CASSFSGNTGELFF.

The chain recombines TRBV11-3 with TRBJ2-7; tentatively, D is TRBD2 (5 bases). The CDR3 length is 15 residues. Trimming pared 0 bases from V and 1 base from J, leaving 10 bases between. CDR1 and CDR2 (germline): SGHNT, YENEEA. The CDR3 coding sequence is TGTGCCAGCAGCTTAGAGATCGGGATTTCCTACGAGCAGTACTTC. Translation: CASSLEIGISYEQYF.

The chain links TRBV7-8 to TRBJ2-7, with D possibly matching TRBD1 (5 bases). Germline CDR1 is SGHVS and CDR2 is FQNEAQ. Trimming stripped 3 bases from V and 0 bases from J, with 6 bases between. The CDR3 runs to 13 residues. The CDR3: CASSLGPSYEQYF. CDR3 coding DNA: TGTGCCAGCAGCTTGGGGCCCTCCTACGAGCAGTACTTC. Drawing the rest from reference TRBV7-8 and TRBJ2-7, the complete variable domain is GAGVSQSPRYKVAKRGQDVALRCDPISGHVSLFWYQQALGQGPEFLTYFQNEAQLDKSGLPSDRFFAERPEGSVSTLKIQRTQQEDSAVYLCASSLGPSYEQYFGPGTRLTVT.

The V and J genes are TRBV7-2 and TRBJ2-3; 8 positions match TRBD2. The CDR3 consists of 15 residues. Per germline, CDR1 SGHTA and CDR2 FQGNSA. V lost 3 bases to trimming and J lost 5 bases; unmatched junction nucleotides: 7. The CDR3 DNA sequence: TGTGCCAGCAGCTTGACGGGGGGGTACGGAGATACGCAGTATTTT. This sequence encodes CASSLTGGYGDTQYF.

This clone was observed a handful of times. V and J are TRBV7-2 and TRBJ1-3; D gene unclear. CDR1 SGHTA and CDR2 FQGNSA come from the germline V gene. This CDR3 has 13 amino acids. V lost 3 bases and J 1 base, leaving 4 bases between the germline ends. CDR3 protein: CASSFPSGNTIYF. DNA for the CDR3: TGTGCCAGCAGCTTTCCGTCTGGAAACACCATATATTTT. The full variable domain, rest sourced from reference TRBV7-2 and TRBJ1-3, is GAGVSQSPSNKVTEKGKDVELRCDPISGHTALYWYRQSLGQGLEFLIYFQGNSAPDKSGLPSDRFSAERTGGSVSTLTIQRTQQEDSAVYLCASSFPSGNTIYFGEGSWLTVV.

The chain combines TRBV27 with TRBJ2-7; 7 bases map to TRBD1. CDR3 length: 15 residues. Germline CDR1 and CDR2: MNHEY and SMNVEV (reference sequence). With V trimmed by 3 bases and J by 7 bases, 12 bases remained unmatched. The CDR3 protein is CASSFSRDSPLEQYF. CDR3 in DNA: TGTGCCAGCAGTTTCAGTCGGGACAGCCCCCTTGAGCAGTACTTC.

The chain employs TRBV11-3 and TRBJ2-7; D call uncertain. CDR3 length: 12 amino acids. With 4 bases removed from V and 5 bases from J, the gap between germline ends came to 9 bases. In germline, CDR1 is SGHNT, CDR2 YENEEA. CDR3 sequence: CASSWVAHEQYF. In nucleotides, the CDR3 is TGTGCCAGCAGCTGGGTAGCCCACGAGCAGTACTTC.

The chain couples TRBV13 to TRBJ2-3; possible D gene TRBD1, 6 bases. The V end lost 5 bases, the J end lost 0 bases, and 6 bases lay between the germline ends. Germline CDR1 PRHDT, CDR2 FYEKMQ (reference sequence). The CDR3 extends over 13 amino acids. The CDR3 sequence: CASSQGSTDTQYF. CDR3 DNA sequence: TGTGCCAGCAGCCAGGGGAGCACAGATACGCAGTATTTT.

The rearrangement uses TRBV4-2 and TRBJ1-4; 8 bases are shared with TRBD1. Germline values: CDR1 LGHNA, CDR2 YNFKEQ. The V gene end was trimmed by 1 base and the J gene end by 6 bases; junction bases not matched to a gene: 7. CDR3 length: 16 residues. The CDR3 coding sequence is TGTGCCAGCAGCCAAGGGCAGGGGGCTCGGGATGAAAAACTGTTTTTT. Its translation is CASSQGQGARDEKLFF.

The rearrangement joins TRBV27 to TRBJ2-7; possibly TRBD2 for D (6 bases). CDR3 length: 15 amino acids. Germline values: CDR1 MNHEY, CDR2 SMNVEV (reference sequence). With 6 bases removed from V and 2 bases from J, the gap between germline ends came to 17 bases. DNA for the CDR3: TGTGCCAGCAGGGGTACGGGAGTAGGTGCCTACGAGCAGTACTTC. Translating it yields CASRGTGVGAYEQYF.

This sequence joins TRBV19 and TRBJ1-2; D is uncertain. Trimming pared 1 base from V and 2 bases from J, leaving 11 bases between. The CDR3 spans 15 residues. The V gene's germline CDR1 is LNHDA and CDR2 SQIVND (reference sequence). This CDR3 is CASSIVWPSNYGYTF. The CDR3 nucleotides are TGTGCCAGTAGTATAGTTTGGCCTTCAAACTATGGCTACACCTTC.

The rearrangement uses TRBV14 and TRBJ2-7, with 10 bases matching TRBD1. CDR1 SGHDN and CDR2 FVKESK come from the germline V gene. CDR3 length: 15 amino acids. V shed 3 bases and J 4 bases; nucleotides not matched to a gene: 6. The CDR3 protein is CASSHRDRGGYEQYF. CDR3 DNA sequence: TGTGCCAGCAGCCATCGGGACAGGGGAGGATACGAGCAGTACTTC. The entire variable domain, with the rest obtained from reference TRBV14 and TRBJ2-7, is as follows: EAGVTQFPSHSVIEKGQTVTLRCDPISGHDNLYWYRRVMGKEIKFLLHFVKESKQDESGMPNNRFLAERTGGTYSTLKVQPAELEDSGVYFCASSHRDRGGYEQYFGPGTRLTVT.

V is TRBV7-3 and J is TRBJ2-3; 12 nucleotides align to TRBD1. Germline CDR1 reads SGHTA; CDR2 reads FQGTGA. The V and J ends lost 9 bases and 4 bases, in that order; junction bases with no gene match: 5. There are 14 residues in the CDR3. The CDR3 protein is CASGTGGISDTQYF. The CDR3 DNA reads TGTGCCAGTGGGACAGGGGGCATATCAGATACGCAGTATTTT.

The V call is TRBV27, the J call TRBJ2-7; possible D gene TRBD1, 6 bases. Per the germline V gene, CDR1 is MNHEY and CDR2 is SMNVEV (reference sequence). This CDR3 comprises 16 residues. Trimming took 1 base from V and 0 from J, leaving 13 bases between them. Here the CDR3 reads CASSLYWDTSSYEQYF. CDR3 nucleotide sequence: TGTGCCAGCAGTTTATATTGGGACACCAGCTCCTACGAGCAGTACTTC.

In DNA, the CDR3 is TGCGCCAGCAGCCAGACAGGTAAAGCTTTCTTT. It is translated as CASSQTGKAFF. The chain carries TRBV4-1 and TRBJ1-1, with D possibly being TRBD1 (6 bases). The V and J ends lost 3 bases and 9 bases respectively, with 8 bases between them. Germline CDR1 MGHRA, CDR2 YSYEKL. CDR3 length equals 11 residues.

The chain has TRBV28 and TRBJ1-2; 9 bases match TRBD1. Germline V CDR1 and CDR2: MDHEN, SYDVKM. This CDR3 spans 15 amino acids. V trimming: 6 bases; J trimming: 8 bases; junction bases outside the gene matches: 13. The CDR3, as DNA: TGTGCCAGCAGGGTACAGGGGGCGGTTTTGCAGGGCTACACCTTC. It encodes CASRVQGAVLQGYTF.

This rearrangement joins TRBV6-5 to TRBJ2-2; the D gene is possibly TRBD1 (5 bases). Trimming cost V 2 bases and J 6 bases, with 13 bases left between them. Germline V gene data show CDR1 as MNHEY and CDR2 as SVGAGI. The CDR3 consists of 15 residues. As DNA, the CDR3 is TGTGCCAGCAGTTACAGGGCAGGGTCCCCCGGGGAGCTGTTTTTT. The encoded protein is CASSYRAGSPGELFF.

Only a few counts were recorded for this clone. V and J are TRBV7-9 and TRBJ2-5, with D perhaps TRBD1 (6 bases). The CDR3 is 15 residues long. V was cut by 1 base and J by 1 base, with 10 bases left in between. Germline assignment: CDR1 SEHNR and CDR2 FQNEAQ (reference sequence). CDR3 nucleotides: TGTGCCAGCAGCTTAGATTGGACAGTCCAAGAGACCCAGTACTTC. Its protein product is CASSLDWTVQETQYF.